Shown below are 11 T cell receptor beta chains from a single sample sequenced in a study of T cell responses to AZD1222 COVID-19 vaccine. The data were produced by immunoSEQ multiplex PCR, yet TCRdb's version contains in-frame clones alone and is incomplete. The data show 100,000 to 150,000 clones, with more than 70% seen just once and about 1.6% held by the top ten. The sample here was peripheral blood, taken on day 0 of AZD1222 vaccination. These receptors were collected from an adult in good health.

The chain is built from TRBV5-4 and TRBJ1-1; no reliable D call. This CDR3 spans 13 amino acids. V lost 0 bases to trimming and J lost 3 bases, with 6 bases between them. The germline CDR1 and CDR2 sequences are SGHNT and YYREEE (reference sequence). The CDR3 DNA reads as TGTGCCAGCAGCTTGGACTCCGACACTGAAGCTTTCTTT. Protein: CASSLDSDTEAFF.

The V and J genes are TRBV19 and TRBJ1-2; 9 bases line up with TRBD1. CDR1 and CDR2 (germline): LNHDA, SQIVND (reference sequence). The J segment lost 1 base and the V segment lost 1 base, leaving 16 bases of the junction unmatched. The CDR3 totals 20 residues. Written as DNA, the CDR3 is TGTGCCAGTAGTATAGTTTTGTTCCGGGACAGGGATGAAAATAACTATGGCTACACCTTC. Encoded protein: CASSIVLFRDRDENNYGYTF.

This clone was seen a single time. This rearrangement joins TRBV7-8 to TRBJ2-4; TRBD1 is a possible D gene (6 bases). The CDR3 is 12 residues long. Germline V gene lookup returns CDR1 SGHVS and CDR2 FQNEAQ. V gave up 5 bases and J gave up 15 bases, with 17 bases separating them. DNA for the CDR3: TGTGCCAGCAGCCACTTTGGGACCAGGGGGTACTTC. This gives the protein CASSHFGTRGYF.

The CDR3 protein is CASSRDSGGGELFF. CDR3 sequence (DNA): TGTGCCAGCAGCCGGGACAGCGGGGGCGGGGAGCTGTTTTTT. This sequence joins TRBV11-2 and TRBJ2-2; D perhaps matches TRBD2 (8 bases). Germline V gene data show CDR1 as SGHAT and CDR2 as FQNNGV. The CDR3 consists of 14 residues. Trimming took 5 bases from V and 7 from J, leaving 14 bases between them.

This clone occurred once. This sequence joins TRBV7-9 and TRBJ2-7; 10 bases fit TRBD1. V was clipped by 7 bases and J by 7 bases; unmatched bases: 7. This CDR3 contains 13 residues. Germline CDR1 SEHNR, CDR2 FQNEAQ (reference sequence). The CDR3 reads CASKGQGVKEQYF. In DNA, the CDR3 is TGTGCCAGCAAAGGACAGGGGGTAAAAGAGCAGTACTTC. The full variable domain, completed using reference TRBV7-9 and TRBJ2-7, is DTGVSQNPRHKITKRGQNVTFRCDPISEHNRLYWYRQTLGQGPEFLTYFQNEAQLEKSRLLSDRFSAERPKGSFSTLEIQRTEQGDSAMYLCASKGQGVKEQYFGPGTRLTVT.

The chain has TRBV24-1 and TRBJ2-3; 9 nucleotides line up with TRBD2. The V and J ends lost 5 bases and 4 bases, in that order; junction bases with no gene match: 0. From germline, CDR1 is KGHDR and CDR2 SFDVKD. CDR3 length: 13 amino acids. The CDR3 protein is CATSGLAADTQYF. For the CDR3, the DNA is TGTGCCACCAGTGGACTAGCGGCAGATACGCAGTATTTT.

To note about this clone: At one end the junction does not follow the germline gene, possibly because of a read error. The genes are TRBV7-9 and TRBJ2-6, with D perhaps matching TRBD2 (7 bases). This CDR3 has 13 residues. Germline V CDR1 and CDR2: SEHNR, FQNEAQ (reference sequence). CDR3 in amino acids: CASSRGAGSVSAF. Written as DNA, the CDR3 is TGTGCCAGCAGCCGGGGGGCAGGGTCTGTGTCGGCTTTC. The variable domain in full, completed from reference TRBV7-9 and TRBJ2-6, reads DTGVSQNPRHKITKRGQNVTFRCDPISEHNRLYWYRQTLGQGPEFLTYFQNEAQLEKSRLLSDRFSAERPKGSFSTLEIQRTEQGDSAMYLCASSRGAGSVSAFGAGSRLTVL.

This chain links TRBV28 with TRBJ2-1, with D perhaps TRBD1 (6 bases). V was pared by 6 bases and J by 7 bases, with 22 bases between. In germline, CDR1 is MDHEN, CDR2 SYDVKM. The CDR3 runs to 16 residues. The DNA of the CDR3 is TGTGCCAGCAGCCCCTTGATGGGGGCATCGGCGAATGAGCAGTTCTTC. Translated: CASSPLMGASANEQFF.

V gene TRBV30 combines with J gene TRBJ1-1; D gene uncertain. Trimming took off 0 bases at V and 3 bases at J, with 8 bases between the two ends. CDR3 length: 13 residues. Looked up from germline, CDR1 is GTSNPN and CDR2 is SVGIG (reference sequence). The CDR3: CAWSVQQHTEAFF. For the CDR3, the DNA is TGTGCCTGGAGTGTACAACAGCACACTGAAGCTTTCTTT. Full variable domain (missing parts from reference TRBV30 and TRBJ1-1): SQTIHQWPATLVQPVGSPLSLECTVEGTSNPNLYWYRQAAGRGLQLLFYSVGIGQISSEVPQNLSASRPQDRQFILSSKKLLLSDSGFYLCAWSVQQHTEAFFGQGTRLTVV.

The genes are TRBV27 and TRBJ2-1; 10 bases are shared with TRBD1. Germline V gene sequence: CDR1 MNHEY, CDR2 SMNVEV (reference sequence). The CDR3 is 16 amino acids. Unmatched junction bases numbered 13, after V lost 6 bases and J lost 8 bases. DNA of the CDR3: TGTGCCAGCAGGCCCAGCCGGGACAGGGGAAGGGATGAGCAGTTCTTC. Translating gives CASRPSRDRGRDEQFF.

This clone was observed a single time. The genes are TRBV11-3 and TRBJ1-6; D not resolved. From germline, CDR1 is SGHNT and CDR2 YENEEA. This CDR3 has 13 amino acids. Trimming took off 1 base at V and 10 bases at J, with 8 bases between the two ends. The CDR3: CASSLGARSPLHF. In nucleotides, the CDR3 is TGTGCCAGCAGCTTAGGGGCTAGATCACCCCTCCACTTT.